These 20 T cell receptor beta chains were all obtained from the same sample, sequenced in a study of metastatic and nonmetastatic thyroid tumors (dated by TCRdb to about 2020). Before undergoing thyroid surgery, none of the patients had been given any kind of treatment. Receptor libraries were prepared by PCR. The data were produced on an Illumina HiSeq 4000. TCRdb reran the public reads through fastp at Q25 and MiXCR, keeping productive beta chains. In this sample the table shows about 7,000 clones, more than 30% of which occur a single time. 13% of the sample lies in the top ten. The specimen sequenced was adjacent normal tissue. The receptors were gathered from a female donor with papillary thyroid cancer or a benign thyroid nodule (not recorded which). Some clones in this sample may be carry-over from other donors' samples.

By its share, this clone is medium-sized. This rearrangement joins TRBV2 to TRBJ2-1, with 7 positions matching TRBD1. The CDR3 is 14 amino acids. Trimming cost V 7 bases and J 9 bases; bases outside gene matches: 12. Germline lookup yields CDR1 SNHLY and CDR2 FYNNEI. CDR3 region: CASNPPSTGSEQFF. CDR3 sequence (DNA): TGTGCCAGCAACCCACCATCGACAGGGAGTGAGCAGTTCTTC.

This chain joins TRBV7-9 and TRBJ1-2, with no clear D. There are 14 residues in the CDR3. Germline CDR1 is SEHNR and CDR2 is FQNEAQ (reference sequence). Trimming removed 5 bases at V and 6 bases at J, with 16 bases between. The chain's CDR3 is CASSPVFFGHGYTF. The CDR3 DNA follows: TGTGCCAGCAGCCCCGTTTTCTTCGGACATGGCTACACCTTC. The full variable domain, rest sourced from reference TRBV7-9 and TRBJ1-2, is DTGVSQNPRHKITKRGQNVTFRCDPISEHNRLYWYRQTLGQGPEFLTYFQNEAQLEKSRLLSDRFSAERPKGSFSTLEIQRTEQGDSAMYLCASSPVFFGHGYTFGSGTRLTVV.

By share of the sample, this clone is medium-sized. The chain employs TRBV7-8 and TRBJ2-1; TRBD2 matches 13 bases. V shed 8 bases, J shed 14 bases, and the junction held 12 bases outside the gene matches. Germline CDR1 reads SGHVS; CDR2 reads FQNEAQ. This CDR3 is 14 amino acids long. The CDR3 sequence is CASSSGLAGDKEFF. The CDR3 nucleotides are TGTGCCAGCTCTAGTGGACTAGCGGGGGATAAAGAGTTCTTC.

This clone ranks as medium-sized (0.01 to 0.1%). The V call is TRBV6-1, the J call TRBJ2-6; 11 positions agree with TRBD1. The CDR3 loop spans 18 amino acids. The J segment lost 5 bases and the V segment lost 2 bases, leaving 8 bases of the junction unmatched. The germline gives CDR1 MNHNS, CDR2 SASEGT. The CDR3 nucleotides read TGTGCCAGCAGTGAAAACCGGGACAGGGGGGGCTGGGCCAACGTCCTGACTTTC. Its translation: CASSENRDRGGWANVLTF.

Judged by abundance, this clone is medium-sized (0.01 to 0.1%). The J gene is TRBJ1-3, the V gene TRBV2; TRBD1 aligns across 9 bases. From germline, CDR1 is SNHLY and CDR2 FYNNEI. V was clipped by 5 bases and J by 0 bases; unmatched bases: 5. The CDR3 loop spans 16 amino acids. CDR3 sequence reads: CASSLDRGTSGNTIYF. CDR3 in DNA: TGTGCCAGCAGTCTGGACAGGGGAACCTCTGGAAACACCATATATTTT.

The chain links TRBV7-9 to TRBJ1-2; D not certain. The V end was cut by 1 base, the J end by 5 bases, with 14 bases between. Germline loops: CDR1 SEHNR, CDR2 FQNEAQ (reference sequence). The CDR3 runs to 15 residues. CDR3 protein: CASSLDGPFWYGYTF. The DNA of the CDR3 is TGTGCCAGCAGCTTAGACGGTCCGTTTTGGTATGGCTACACCTTC.

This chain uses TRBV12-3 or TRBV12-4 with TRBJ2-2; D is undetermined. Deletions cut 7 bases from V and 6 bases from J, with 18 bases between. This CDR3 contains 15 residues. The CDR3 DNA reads TGTGCCAGCATTCCGGGTCATTCTGCGGCCGGGGAGCTGTTTTTT. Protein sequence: CASIPGHSAAGELFF.

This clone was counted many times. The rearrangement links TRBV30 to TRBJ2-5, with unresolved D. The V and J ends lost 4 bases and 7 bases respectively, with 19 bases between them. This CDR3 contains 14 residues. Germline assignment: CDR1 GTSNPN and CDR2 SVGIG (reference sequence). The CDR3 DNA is TGTGCCTGGAAGCCTCGAGGCGGATTCAGGACCCAGTACTTC. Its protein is CAWKPRGGFRTQYF.

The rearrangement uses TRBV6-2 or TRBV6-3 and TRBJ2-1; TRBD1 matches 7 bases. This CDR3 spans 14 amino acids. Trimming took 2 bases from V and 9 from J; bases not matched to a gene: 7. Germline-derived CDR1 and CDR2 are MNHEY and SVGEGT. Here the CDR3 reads CASSYRGGVGEQFF. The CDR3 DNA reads TGTGCCAGCAGTTACCGAGGGGGCGTCGGTGAGCAGTTCTTC.

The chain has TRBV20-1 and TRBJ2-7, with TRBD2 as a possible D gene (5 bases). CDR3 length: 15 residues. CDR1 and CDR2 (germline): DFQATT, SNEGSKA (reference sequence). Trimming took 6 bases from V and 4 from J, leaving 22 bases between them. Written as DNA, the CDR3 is TGCAGTGCCAGAAGCCGGGATGGGAGCTCATACGAGCAGTACTTC. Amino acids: CSARSRDGSSYEQYF.

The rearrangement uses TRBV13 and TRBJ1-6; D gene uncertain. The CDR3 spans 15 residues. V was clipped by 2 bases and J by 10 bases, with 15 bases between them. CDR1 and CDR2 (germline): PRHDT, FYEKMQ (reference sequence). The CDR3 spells CASSLSFLEGSPLHF. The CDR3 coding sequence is TGTGCCAGCAGCTTATCTTTTTTAGAGGGATCACCCCTCCACTTT.

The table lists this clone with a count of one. CDR3 in amino acids: CSARDTLGELEQYF. The CDR3 DNA follows: TGCAGTGCTAGAGATACCCTAGGGGAGCTCGAGCAGTACTTC. V is TRBV20-1 and J is TRBJ2-7, with D possibly called TRBD1 or TRBD2 (5 bases each). V was trimmed by 0 bases and J by 6 bases, leaving 15 bases between them. The length of the CDR3 is 14 residues. Germline V gene data show CDR1 as DFQATT and CDR2 as SNEGSKA (reference sequence).

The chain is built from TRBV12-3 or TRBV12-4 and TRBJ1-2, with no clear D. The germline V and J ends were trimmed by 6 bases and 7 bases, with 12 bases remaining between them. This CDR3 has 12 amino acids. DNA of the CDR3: TGTGCCAGCAGCGTACTCCCCGGTGGCTACACCTTC. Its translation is CASSVLPGGYTF.

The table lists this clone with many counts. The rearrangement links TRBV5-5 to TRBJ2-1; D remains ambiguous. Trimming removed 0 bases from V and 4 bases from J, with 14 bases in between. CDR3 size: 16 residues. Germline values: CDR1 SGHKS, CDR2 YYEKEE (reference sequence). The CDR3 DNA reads TGTGCCAGCAGCTTGGCCTTCCGACTGAATTACAATGAGCAGTTCTTC. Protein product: CASSLAFRLNYNEQFF. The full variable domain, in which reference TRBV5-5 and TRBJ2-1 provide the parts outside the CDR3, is DAGVTQSPTHLIKTRGQQVTLRCSPISGHKSVSWYQQVLGQGPQFIFQYYEKEERGRGNFPDRFSARQFPNYSSELNVNALLLGDSALYLCASSLAFRLNYNEQFFGPGTRLTVL.

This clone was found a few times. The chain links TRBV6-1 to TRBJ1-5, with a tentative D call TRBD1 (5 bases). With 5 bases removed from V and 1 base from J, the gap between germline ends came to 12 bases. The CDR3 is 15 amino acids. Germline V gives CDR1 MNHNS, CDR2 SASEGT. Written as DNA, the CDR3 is TGTGCCAGCAGTTTGACTGGGGCCAGCAATCAGCCCCAGCATTTT. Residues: CASSLTGASNQPQHF.

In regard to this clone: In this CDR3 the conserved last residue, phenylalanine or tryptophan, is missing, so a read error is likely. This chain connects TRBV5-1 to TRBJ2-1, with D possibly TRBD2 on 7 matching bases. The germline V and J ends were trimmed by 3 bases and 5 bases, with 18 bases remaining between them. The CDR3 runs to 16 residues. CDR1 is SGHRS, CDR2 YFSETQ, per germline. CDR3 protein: CASSSNPGGRHNEQFL. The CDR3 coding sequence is TGCGCCAGCAGCTCGAACCCGGGGGGCCGCCACAATGAGCAGTTCCTC.

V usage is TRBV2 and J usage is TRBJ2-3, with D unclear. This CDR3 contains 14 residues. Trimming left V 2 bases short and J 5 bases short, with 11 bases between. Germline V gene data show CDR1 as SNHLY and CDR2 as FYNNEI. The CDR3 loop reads CASSETADGDTQYF. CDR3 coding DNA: TGTGCCAGCAGTGAAACGGCGGATGGAGATACGCAGTATTTT. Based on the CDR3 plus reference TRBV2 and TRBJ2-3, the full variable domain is EPEVTQTPSHQVTQMGQEVILRCVPISNHLYFYWYRQILGQKVEFLVSFYNNEISEKSEIFDDQFSVERPDGSNFTLKIRSTKLEDSAMYFCASSETADGDTQYFGPGTRLTVL.

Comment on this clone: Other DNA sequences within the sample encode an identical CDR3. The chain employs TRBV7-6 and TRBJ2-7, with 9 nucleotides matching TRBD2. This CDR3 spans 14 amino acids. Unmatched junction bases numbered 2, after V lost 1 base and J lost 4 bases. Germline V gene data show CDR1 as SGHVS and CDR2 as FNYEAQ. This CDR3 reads CASSLGLAGYEQYF. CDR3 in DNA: TGTGCCAGCAGCTTAGGGCTAGCGGGATACGAGCAGTACTTC.

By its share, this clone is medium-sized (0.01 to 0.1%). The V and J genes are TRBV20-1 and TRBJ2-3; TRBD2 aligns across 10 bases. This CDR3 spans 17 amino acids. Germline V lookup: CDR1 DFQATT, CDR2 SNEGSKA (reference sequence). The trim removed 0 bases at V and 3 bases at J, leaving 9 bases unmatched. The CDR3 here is CSARDLSGTSETDTQYF. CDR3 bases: TGCAGTGCTAGAGACCTTTCCGGGACTAGCGAGACAGATACGCAGTATTTT.

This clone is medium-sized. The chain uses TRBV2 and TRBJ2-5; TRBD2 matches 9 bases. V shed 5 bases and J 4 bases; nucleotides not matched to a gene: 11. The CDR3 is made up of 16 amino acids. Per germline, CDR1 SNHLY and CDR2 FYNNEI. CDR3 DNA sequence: TGTGCCAGCAGTCCCGATAGCGGGGGAGGGAGAGAGACCCAGTACTTC. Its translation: CASSPDSGGGRETQYF.